The 24 T cell receptor beta chains reported below all come from one sample, sequenced in a study of patients and donors after allogeneic stem cell transplantation. Using its own MiXCR run on the RT-PCR reads, TCRdb lists one record per CDR3 protein. The table shows about a million distinct CDR3 sequences, with around 17% occurring only once. The sequencing sample was made of blood, either unsorted or a sorted T cell fraction (not recorded which). The receptors shown here come from a human donor who was either an allogeneic HSCT recipient or a stem cell or donor lymphocyte infusion donor (not recorded which). It is not recorded whose cells these are; they may come from a transplant donor.

The V and J genes are TRBV9 and TRBJ2-7; D might be TRBD1 or TRBD2, each matching 5 bases. CDR1 is SGDLS and CDR2 is YYNGEE in the germline V gene. The CDR3 runs 15 residues. V shed 2 bases and J shed 0 bases, with 12 bases lying between them. For the CDR3, the DNA is TGTGCCAGCAGCGTTGGGGACGGAGACTCCTACGAGCAGTACTTC. Translation gives CASSVGDGDSYEQYF.

This clonotype came up a few times. As DNA, the CDR3 is TGTGCCAGCAGCTTAGGGGGTAAGGTCGGAATGAACACTGAAGCTTTCTTT. It yields the protein CASSLGGKVGMNTEAFF. The chain joins TRBV7-9 to TRBJ1-1; the D is unclear. The germline V gene has CDR1 SEHNR and CDR2 FQNEAQ (reference sequence). V was shortened by 1 base and J by 0 bases, with 15 bases between the two germline ends. The CDR3 totals 17 residues.

The rearrangement links TRBV20-1 to TRBJ1-1, with D unclear. Per germline, CDR1 DFQATT and CDR2 SNEGSKA (reference sequence). V was cut by 5 bases and J by 2 bases, with 12 bases left in between. The CDR3 covers 13 residues. CDR3 nucleotides: TGCAGTGCTCGGGGTCCACTAAACACTGAAGCTTTCTTT. This translates into CSARGPLNTEAFF.

This clonotype was picked up a small number of times. V gene TRBV7-9 combines with J gene TRBJ2-5, with D possibly TRBD2 on 5 matching bases. The germline V gene encodes CDR1 SEHNR and CDR2 FQNEAQ (reference sequence). The V gene lost 5 bases and the J gene lost 5 bases, with 15 bases spanning the gap. There are 14 residues in the CDR3. The CDR3 reads CASSHRVEGETQYF. The CDR3 DNA sequence: TGTGCCAGCAGCCACCGGGTTGAGGGTGAGACCCAGTACTTC.

This clonotype has just a few counts. This chain links TRBV19 with TRBJ2-7; possibly TRBD2 for D (6 bases). Germline assignment: CDR1 LNHDA and CDR2 SQIVND (reference sequence). The CDR3 runs 14 residues. V was pared by 7 bases and J by 3 bases, with 16 bases between. The CDR3 bases are TGTGCCAGTACTCCTTCGGGGGTCAGCTACGAGCAGTACTTC. Translating gives CASTPSGVSYEQYF.

This clonotype appeared a few times. V usage is TRBV12-3 or TRBV12-4 and J usage is TRBJ2-7; no firm D call. The CDR3 extends over 12 amino acids. V was pared by 1 base and J by 9 bases, with 10 bases between. The CDR3 region has the DNA TGTGCCAGCAGTTTAGGGGGTTTCCCGCAGTACTTC. Translating gives CASSLGGFPQYF.

The chain couples TRBV20-1 to TRBJ2-3; D unresolved. CDR1 is DFQATT, CDR2 SNEGSKA, per germline (reference sequence). This CDR3 spans 13 amino acids. V gave up 3 bases and J gave up 0 bases, with 7 bases separating them. The CDR3 loop reads CSARVLSTDTQYF. The CDR3 DNA reads as TGCAGTGCTAGGGTCCTTAGCACAGATACGCAGTATTTT.

The J gene is TRBJ2-7, the V gene TRBV5-5, with TRBD1 matching over 8 bases. This CDR3 spans 17 amino acids. The junction had 12 bases not matched to a gene; V was cut back by 4 bases and J by 0 bases. Germline V CDR1 and CDR2: SGHKS, YYEKEE (reference sequence). This CDR3 is CASSLRPGTGDSYEQYF. CDR3 nucleotide sequence: TGTGCCAGCAGCCTACGCCCCGGGACAGGCGACTCCTACGAGCAGTACTTC. The whole variable domain, filled in from reference TRBV5-5 and TRBJ2-7, reads DAGVTQSPTHLIKTRGQQVTLRCSPISGHKSVSWYQQVLGQGPQFIFQYYEKEERGRGNFPDRFSARQFPNYSSELNVNALLLGDSALYLCASSLRPGTGDSYEQYFGPGTRLTVT.

Points on this clonotype: Germline and junction disagree at one end, which may indicate a read error. The V gene is TRBV12-3 or TRBV12-4, the J gene TRBJ1-2, with TRBD1 as a possible D gene (5 bases). This CDR3 contains 11 residues. Written as DNA, the CDR3 is TGTGCCAGCAGCCGGGGGGGAGGGATCGCCTTC. Amino acid sequence: CASSRGGGIAF.

The chain joins TRBV4-3 to TRBJ1-1, with D uncertain. V lost 1 base, J lost 1 base, and 10 bases lay in between. Germline CDR1 and CDR2: LGHNA and YSLEER. The CDR3 runs to 15 residues. As DNA, the CDR3 is TGCGCCAGCAGCCAAGTGGGCAGAAAGAACACTGAAGCTTTCTTT. As protein: CASSQVGRKNTEAFF.

This clonotype was counted at least ten times. The chain combines TRBV6-5 with TRBJ2-2; D unclear. V gave up 0 bases and J gave up 7 bases, with 6 bases separating them. This CDR3 contains 13 residues. CDR1 and CDR2 (germline): MNHEY, SVGAGI. The CDR3 DNA reads TGTGCCAGCAGTTACTCCGGTAGCGGGGAGCTGTTTTTT. The encoded protein is CASSYSGSGELFF.

The chain couples TRBV20-1 to TRBJ2-1; 11 bases map to TRBD2. The CDR3 is 15 amino acids. The ends lost 6 bases at V and 5 bases at J; junction bases unmatched: 9. CDR1 and CDR2 from the germline V gene are DFQATT and SNEGSKA (reference sequence). CDR3 coding DNA: TGCAGTGCCACTAGCGGGAGCTTCCCTAACAATGAGCAGTTCTTC. Encoded protein: CSATSGSFPNNEQFF.

This clonotype was observed a handful of times. This chain uses TRBV5-4 with TRBJ2-1, with D possibly matching TRBD2 (6 bases). The CDR3 has 14 amino acids. CDR1 SGHNT and CDR2 YYREEE come from the germline V gene (reference sequence). V lost 3 bases, J lost 6 bases, and 13 bases lay in between. The DNA for the CDR3 is TGTGCCAGCAGCTCCCGCCGGAGGGTCAATGAGCAGTTCTTC. Its translation: CASSSRRRVNEQFF.

The chain uses TRBV7-3 and TRBJ2-2; D may be TRBD1 (6 bases). The CDR3 loop spans 16 amino acids. The V gene's germline CDR1 is SGHTA and CDR2 FQGTGA. Trimming removed 4 bases at V and 1 base at J, with 13 bases between. The chain's CDR3 is CASSSNRVENTGELFF. The CDR3 bases are TGTGCCAGCAGCTCAAACAGGGTAGAGAACACCGGGGAGCTGTTTTTT. Filled out from reference TRBV7-3 and TRBJ2-2, the complete variable domain reads GAGVSQTPSNKVTEKGKYVELRCDPISGHTALYWYRQSLGQGPEFLIYFQGTGAADDSGLPNDRFFAVRPEGSVSTLKIQRTERGDSAVYLCASSSNRVENTGELFFGEGSRLTVL.

This sequence joins TRBV12-3 or TRBV12-4 and TRBJ1-1; 8 nucleotides match TRBD1. V lost 4 bases, J lost 5 bases, and 9 bases stayed unmatched. CDR3 length: 15 residues. CDR3 sequence: CASSSRTGGGTEAFF. DNA of the CDR3: TGTGCCAGCAGTTCCCGAACAGGGGGAGGTACTGAAGCTTTCTTT.

The V and J genes are TRBV27 and TRBJ1-1; D not certain. With 4 bases removed from V and 3 bases from J, the gap between germline ends came to 6 bases. Germline CDR1 MNHEY, CDR2 SMNVEV (reference sequence). CDR3 length: 12 amino acids. This CDR3 reads CASSSIDTEAFF. The CDR3 bases are TGTGCCAGCAGTTCCATCGACACTGAAGCTTTCTTT.

The chain joins TRBV7-9 to TRBJ2-1; D is ambiguous. The germline V gene encodes CDR1 SEHNR and CDR2 FQNEAQ (reference sequence). The CDR3 covers 16 residues. Trimming shortened V by 1 base and J by 0 bases, and 10 bases separated the two germline ends. CDR3 nucleotides: TGTGCCAGCAGCTTAGTCGCGTGGACCTCCTACAATGAGCAGTTCTTC. Translation gives CASSLVAWTSYNEQFF.

The gene calls are TRBV12-3 or TRBV12-4 and TRBJ2-2, with 9 bases identical to TRBD2. The V gene end was trimmed by 6 bases and the J gene end by 8 bases; junction bases not matched to a gene: 10. The CDR3 loop spans 15 amino acids. The CDR3, as DNA: TGTGCCAGCAGGCCCCGGACTAGCGATGGGGGGGAGCTGTTTTTT. As protein: CASRPRTSDGGELFF.

With respect to this clonotype: Mismatch with germline at one junction end may stem from a read error. This chain links TRBV4-2 with TRBJ1-2, with D perhaps matching TRBD1 (6 bases). Germline V gene sequence: CDR1 LGHNA, CDR2 YNFKEQ. This CDR3 has 13 amino acids. The chain's CDR3 is CASSQGGVEGYTF. The CDR3 bases are TGTGCCAGCAGTCAAGGGGGAGTTGAGGGCTACACCTTC.

This clonotype was observed a handful of times. The chain joins TRBV5-1 to TRBJ1-2, with 7 bases aligning to TRBD1. With 3 bases clipped from V and 3 bases from J, the junction kept 5 bases outside the gene matches. The CDR3 extends over 14 amino acids. The V gene's germline CDR1 is SGHRS and CDR2 YFSETQ. CDR3 in amino acids: CASSSKGQHYGYTF. The CDR3 DNA sequence: TGCGCCAGCAGCTCGAAGGGACAGCACTATGGCTACACCTTC.

The chain combines TRBV15 with TRBJ1-2; 7 nucleotides line up with TRBD1. The CDR3 is made up of 15 amino acids. J lost 6 bases, V lost 5 bases, and 12 bases had no gene match. Germline V gene lookup returns CDR1 LNHNV and CDR2 YYDKDF (reference sequence). The CDR3 protein is CATSLKEGAFNGYTF. As DNA, the CDR3 is TGTGCCACCAGCCTAAAGGAGGGGGCATTCAATGGCTACACCTTC.

The CDR3 DNA is TGTGCCAGCAGTTTGAGCAGGGGGCGATTTAGTGGCTACACCTTC. This translates into CASSLSRGRFSGYTF. The J gene is TRBJ1-2, the V gene TRBV27; TRBD1 matches 8 bases. Germline V gene lookup returns CDR1 MNHEY and CDR2 SMNVEV (reference sequence). The CDR3 consists of 15 residues. The trim removed 3 bases at V and 7 bases at J, leaving 10 bases unmatched.

The J gene is TRBJ2-7, the V gene TRBV29-1; 15 positions agree with TRBD2. J lost 7 bases, V lost 0 bases, and 4 bases had no gene match. Germline V CDR1 and CDR2: SQVTM, ANQGSEA. The CDR3 totals 15 residues. CDR3 sequence reads: CSVEEGTSGRREQYF. CDR3 in DNA: TGCAGCGTTGAAGAAGGGACTAGCGGGAGGCGTGAGCAGTACTTC.

A few counts support this clonotype. The rearrangement links TRBV20-1 to TRBJ1-5; D is uncertain. Germline V CDR1 and CDR2: DFQATT, SNEGSKA (reference sequence). This CDR3 spans 15 amino acids. As DNA, the CDR3 is TGCAGCCCGGTTGAACGCTCAGGAGGCAATCAGCCCCAGCATTTT. Residues: CSPVERSGGNQPQHF.